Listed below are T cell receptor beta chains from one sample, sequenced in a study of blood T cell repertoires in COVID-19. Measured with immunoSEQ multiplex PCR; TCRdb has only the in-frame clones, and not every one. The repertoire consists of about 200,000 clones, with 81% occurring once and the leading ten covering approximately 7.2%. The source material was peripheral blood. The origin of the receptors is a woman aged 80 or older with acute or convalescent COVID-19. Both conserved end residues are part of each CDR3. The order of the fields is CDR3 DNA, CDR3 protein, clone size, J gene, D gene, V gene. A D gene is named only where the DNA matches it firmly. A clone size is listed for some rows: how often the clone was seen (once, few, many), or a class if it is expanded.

CDR3nt: TGTGCCAGCAGCTCGCCGGGACTAGCGGGAGTGGGGGGCGGCGATGAGCAGTTCTTC; CDR3aa: CASSSPGLAGVGGGDEQFF; abundance: NA; j_gene: TRBJ2-1; d_gene: TRBD2; v_gene: TRBV7-9
CDR3nt: TGTGCCTGGCTAGCGGCTAGCTCCTACAATGAGCAGTTCTTC; CDR3aa: CAWLAASSYNEQFF; abundance: NA; j_gene: TRBJ2-1; d_gene: TRBD2; v_gene: TRBV30
CDR3nt: TGTGCCAGCAGTCCAGGGAGGGGGGATAATTCACCCCTCCACTTT; CDR3aa: CASSPGRGDNSPLHF; abundance: NA; j_gene: TRBJ1-6; d_gene: NA; v_gene: TRBV6-5
CDR3nt: TGTGCCAGTACCTCACCGGGACAGGGGTATCCTGGAAACACCATATATTTT; CDR3aa: CASTSPGQGYPGNTIYF; abundance: once; j_gene: TRBJ1-3; d_gene: TRBD1; v_gene: TRBV19
CDR3nt: TGTGCCAGCAGTGAATTTCGAGAGACCCAGTACTTC; CDR3aa: CASSEFRETQYF; abundance: NA; j_gene: TRBJ2-5; d_gene: NA; v_gene: TRBV25-1
CDR3nt: TGCGCCAGCAGCTTCCAAGACAGGGTGAATTCACCCCTCCACTTT; CDR3aa: CASSFQDRVNSPLHF; abundance: NA; j_gene: TRBJ1-6; d_gene: TRBD1; v_gene: TRBV5-1
CDR3nt: TGTGCCAGCAGCTTGGTGGTCCAGGTCACGGGGAATGAGCAGTTCTTC; CDR3aa: CASSLVVQVTGNEQFF; abundance: once; j_gene: TRBJ2-1; d_gene: NA; v_gene: TRBV5-5
CDR3nt: TGTGCCAGCAGTGAAGCCGTGGGAGGCCCTTATAGCAATCAGCCCCAGCATTTT; CDR3aa: CASSEAVGGPYSNQPQHF; abundance: NA; j_gene: TRBJ1-5; d_gene: NA; v_gene: TRBV6-1
CDR3nt: TGCGCCAGCGGAGCGGGAGGTTGGGACAATGAGCAGTTCTTC; CDR3aa: CASGAGGWDNEQFF; abundance: NA; j_gene: TRBJ2-1; d_gene: TRBD2; v_gene: TRBV5-1
CDR3nt: TGTGCCAGCAGCCGACGGACTAGCGGATACCAAGAGACCCAGTACTTC; CDR3aa: CASSRRTSGYQETQYF; abundance: NA; j_gene: TRBJ2-5; d_gene: TRBD2; v_gene: TRBV3-1/TRBV3-2
CDR3nt: TGCGCCAGCAGTGACGGTCCGGGAGCGGTAGATACGCAGTATTTT; CDR3aa: CASSDGPGAVDTQYF; abundance: NA; j_gene: TRBJ2-3; d_gene: NA; v_gene: TRBV10-1
CDR3nt: TGTGCCAGCAGCCAAGAGGAGGGTTTTAGGTACAATGAGCAGTTCTTC; CDR3aa: CASSQEEGFRYNEQFF; abundance: NA; j_gene: TRBJ2-1; d_gene: NA; v_gene: TRBV3-1/TRBV3-2
CDR3nt: TGTGCCAGCAGTTTACCCGCTGGAAACACCATATATTTT; CDR3aa: CASSLPAGNTIYF; abundance: once; j_gene: TRBJ1-3; d_gene: NA; v_gene: TRBV12-3/TRBV12-4
CDR3nt: TGTGCCAGCAGCTTCCCCCCGCCGGGACTGAGCTCTGGGGCCAACGTCCTGACTTTC; CDR3aa: CASSFPPPGLSSGANVLTF; abundance: few; j_gene: TRBJ2-6; d_gene: NA; v_gene: TRBV7-8
CDR3nt: TGCGCCAGCAGCCCCGGGCCTGGCGGGAATGAGCAGTTCTTC; CDR3aa: CASSPGPGGNEQFF; abundance: NA; j_gene: TRBJ2-1; d_gene: NA; v_gene: TRBV4-1
CDR3nt: TGTGCCAGCGTAACAGGGGGCCAGGCTGAAGCTTTCTTT; CDR3aa: CASVTGGQAEAFF; abundance: NA; j_gene: TRBJ1-1; d_gene: TRBD1; v_gene: TRBV6-5
CDR3nt: TGTGCCAGCAGCTTAGTCTCCAGCAGGGACGGGGGACACATTCAGTACTTC; CDR3aa: CASSLVSSRDGGHIQYF; abundance: NA; j_gene: TRBJ2-4; d_gene: NA; v_gene: TRBV7-2
CDR3nt: TGTGCCAGTAGTGCTCTAGTTTTCGCAGATACGCAGTATTTT; CDR3aa: CASSALVFADTQYF; abundance: NA; j_gene: TRBJ2-3; d_gene: NA; v_gene: TRBV19
CDR3nt: TGTGCCAGCAGTTCCTCTTTGGGCGGGAACAATGAGCAGTTCTTC; CDR3aa: CASSSSLGGNNEQFF; abundance: NA; j_gene: TRBJ2-1; d_gene: NA; v_gene: TRBV6-6
CDR3nt: TGCAGCGTTGTGGGACATCAGAACACTGAAGCTTTCTTT; CDR3aa: CSVVGHQNTEAFF; abundance: NA; j_gene: TRBJ1-1; d_gene: NA; v_gene: TRBV29-1
CDR3nt: TGTGCCACCAGTGATTCGGGGGTAACCTACAATGAGCAGTTCTTC; CDR3aa: CATSDSGVTYNEQFF; abundance: NA; j_gene: TRBJ2-1; d_gene: NA; v_gene: TRBV24-1
CDR3nt: TGTGCCAGCTGGTCAGTTAACACTGAAGCTTTCTTT; CDR3aa: CASWSVNTEAFF; abundance: NA; j_gene: TRBJ1-1; d_gene: NA; v_gene: TRBV27
CDR3nt: TGCGCCAGCAGCTTGAACAGCTACGAGCAGTACTTC; CDR3aa: CASSLNSYEQYF; abundance: NA; j_gene: TRBJ2-7; d_gene: NA; v_gene: TRBV5-1
CDR3nt: TGTGCCAGCAGTGAGCGGATAGCGGGAGGTGCCAAAAACATTCAGTACTTC; CDR3aa: CASSERIAGGAKNIQYF; abundance: once; j_gene: TRBJ2-4; d_gene: TRBD2; v_gene: TRBV2
CDR3nt: TGTGCCAGCAGCCAAGCGCAGACAGGGAGGAATTCACCCCTCCACTTT; CDR3aa: CASSQAQTGRNSPLHF; abundance: NA; j_gene: TRBJ1-6; d_gene: TRBD1; v_gene: TRBV3-1/TRBV3-2
CDR3nt: TGTGCCAGCAGCCAGGCGGGGCTTGAGTACGAGCAGTACTTC; CDR3aa: CASSQAGLEYEQYF; abundance: NA; j_gene: TRBJ2-7; d_gene: NA; v_gene: TRBV3-1/TRBV3-2
CDR3nt: TGTGCCAGCAGTGAAGCTTTCGGGATCTCTGGAAACACCATATATTTT; CDR3aa: CASSEAFGISGNTIYF; abundance: few; j_gene: TRBJ1-3; d_gene: NA; v_gene: TRBV6-1
CDR3nt: TGTGCCAGCAGTTTACCAGGGGATTTTGGCAATGAGCAGTTCTTC; CDR3aa: CASSLPGDFGNEQFF; abundance: NA; j_gene: TRBJ2-1; d_gene: NA; v_gene: TRBV28
CDR3nt: TGTGCCAGCAGGGGACTAGCGGGAGAAGAGACCCAGTACTTC; CDR3aa: CASRGLAGEETQYF; abundance: NA; j_gene: TRBJ2-5; d_gene: TRBD2; v_gene: TRBV2
CDR3nt: TGTGCCAGCAGTGACCCAGCGGGAAACTTATACAATGAGCAGTTCTTC; CDR3aa: CASSDPAGNLYNEQFF; abundance: once; j_gene: TRBJ2-1; d_gene: TRBD2; v_gene: TRBV25-1
CDR3nt: TGCGCCAGCAGCCAAGAAATAGGACTAGCGGGAGGTCTGTTCTTC; CDR3aa: CASSQEIGLAGGLFF; abundance: NA; j_gene: TRBJ2-1; d_gene: TRBD2; v_gene: TRBV4-1
CDR3nt: TGCGCCAGCAGCCAAGATTCCGCAGGGGGGTCCGATACGCAGTATTTT; CDR3aa: CASSQDSAGGSDTQYF; abundance: NA; j_gene: TRBJ2-3; d_gene: NA; v_gene: TRBV4-1
CDR3nt: TGCGCCAGCAAAGTTGGAGGGGGCACTAACTATGGCTACACCTTC; CDR3aa: CASKVGGGTNYGYTF; abundance: few; j_gene: TRBJ1-2; d_gene: TRBD1; v_gene: TRBV5-1
CDR3nt: TGTGCCAGCAGTTTACCTGGCGGGAGGGAAATTACCGGGGAGCTGTTTTTT; CDR3aa: CASSLPGGREITGELFF; abundance: NA; j_gene: TRBJ2-2; d_gene: TRBD2; v_gene: TRBV28
CDR3nt: TGTGCCAGCAGCGGAGGACAGTCCACAGATACGCAGTATTTT; CDR3aa: CASSGGQSTDTQYF; abundance: NA; j_gene: TRBJ2-3; d_gene: NA; v_gene: TRBV9
CDR3nt: TGTGCCAGCAGTGATGGAACAGGGGGTGGTTCAGCCCTCCACTTT; CDR3aa: CASSDGTGGGSALHF; abundance: NA; j_gene: TRBJ1-6; d_gene: TRBD1; v_gene: TRBV25-1
CDR3nt: TGTGCCAGCAGCCCTACCGGGACACGATATTCCTACGAGCAGTACTTC; CDR3aa: CASSPTGTRYSYEQYF; abundance: NA; j_gene: TRBJ2-7; d_gene: NA; v_gene: TRBV7-3
CDR3nt: TGTGCCAGCAGCGTAACGGGACTAGCGGACACAGATACGCAGTATTTT; CDR3aa: CASSVTGLADTDTQYF; abundance: NA; j_gene: TRBJ2-3; d_gene: TRBD2; v_gene: TRBV9
CDR3nt: TGCAGTGCTAGTCCAGGGGGCGCCTATGGCTACACCTTC; CDR3aa: CSASPGGAYGYTF; abundance: NA; j_gene: TRBJ1-2; d_gene: TRBD1; v_gene: TRBV20-1
CDR3nt: TGTGCCAGCAGCTCACGCGGACAGGAAGGCAACTATGGCTACACCTTC; CDR3aa: CASSSRGQEGNYGYTF; abundance: NA; j_gene: TRBJ1-2; d_gene: TRBD1; v_gene: TRBV3-1/TRBV3-2
CDR3nt: TGTGCCAGCAGCTTAGCGCAAGTCTCCGGCTCCTACGAGCAGTACTTC; CDR3aa: CASSLAQVSGSYEQYF; abundance: NA; j_gene: TRBJ2-7; d_gene: NA; v_gene: TRBV7-9
CDR3nt: TGTGCCAGCAGCTATGCACAGGGGGGGTATGGCTACACCTTC; CDR3aa: CASSYAQGGYGYTF; abundance: NA; j_gene: TRBJ1-2; d_gene: TRBD1; v_gene: TRBV5-5
CDR3nt: TGTGCCAGCAGCCTCCCGCCCGGGGGGGGGATCACAGATACGCAGTATTTT; CDR3aa: CASSLPPGGGITDTQYF; abundance: NA; j_gene: TRBJ2-3; d_gene: TRBD2; v_gene: TRBV7-2
CDR3nt: TGCAGCGTTGGTGGGACAGGGGTGCAAGAGCAGTACTTC; CDR3aa: CSVGGTGVQEQYF; abundance: NA; j_gene: TRBJ2-7; d_gene: TRBD1; v_gene: TRBV29-1
CDR3nt: TGTGCCAGCAGTTCACTCGCGGAGACCCAGTACTTC; CDR3aa: CASSSLAETQYF; abundance: NA; j_gene: TRBJ2-5; d_gene: NA; v_gene: TRBV12-3/TRBV12-4
CDR3nt: TGTGCCAGTAGTATGACTAGCGGGGGTGGGGAGCTGTTTTTT; CDR3aa: CASSMTSGGGELFF; abundance: NA; j_gene: TRBJ2-2; d_gene: TRBD2; v_gene: TRBV19
CDR3nt: TGTGCCACGGGGGTTGCCGTTCTATCTGGCTACACCTTC; CDR3aa: CATGVAVLSGYTF; abundance: NA; j_gene: TRBJ1-2; d_gene: NA; v_gene: TRBV12-3/TRBV12-4
CDR3nt: TGTGCCAGCAGCCTGCTGCCGGGGGCCGGGGAGCTGTTTTTT; CDR3aa: CASSLLPGAGELFF; abundance: NA; j_gene: TRBJ2-2; d_gene: NA; v_gene: TRBV3-1/TRBV3-2
CDR3nt: TGTGCCAGCAGCCGACAGGATGGTAGTCAGCCCCAGCATTTT; CDR3aa: CASSRQDGSQPQHF; abundance: NA; j_gene: TRBJ1-5; d_gene: NA; v_gene: TRBV3-1/TRBV3-2
CDR3nt: TGTGCCAGCAGGGGACTAAAAGGAGATACGCAGTATTTT; CDR3aa: CASRGLKGDTQYF; abundance: once; j_gene: TRBJ2-3; d_gene: TRBD2; v_gene: TRBV2
CDR3nt: TGTGCCAGCAGTGCTGGACTAGCGGGGGGATCCTACGAGCAGTACTTC; CDR3aa: CASSAGLAGGSYEQYF; abundance: NA; j_gene: TRBJ2-7; d_gene: TRBD2; v_gene: TRBV2
CDR3nt: TGTGCCAGCAGCTCAACTTATACACCGGGACAGCGCTCCGATAACTCTGGGGCCAACGTCCTGACTTTC; CDR3aa: CASSSTYTPGQRSDNSGANVLTF; abundance: NA; j_gene: TRBJ2-6; d_gene: TRBD1; v_gene: TRBV7-3
CDR3nt: TGTGCCAGCAGTTTAGGCCGATCGAGTGGCTACACCTTC; CDR3aa: CASSLGRSSGYTF; abundance: NA; j_gene: TRBJ1-2; d_gene: NA; v_gene: TRBV12-3/TRBV12-4
CDR3nt: TGTGCCAGCAGGGCAGGGGCAGGTGGAAACACCATATATTTT; CDR3aa: CASRAGAGGNTIYF; abundance: once; j_gene: TRBJ1-3; d_gene: NA; v_gene: TRBV6-5
CDR3nt: TGTGCCAGCTCGAATGGACAGGGGGTAACCTACGAGCAGTACTTC; CDR3aa: CASSNGQGVTYEQYF; abundance: NA; j_gene: TRBJ2-7; d_gene: TRBD1; v_gene: TRBV18